This T cell receptor beta chain appears in the sequencing data of a study of identical twins. Broader study findings: Invariant T cells like MAIT and iNKT could partly confound the zero-insertion analyses.

It was template switching that added a universal primer site, and there were unique molecular identifiers on the cDNA. From the 5' RACE reads, TCRdb called clonotypes with MiXCR, one entry per CDR3 protein. This table holds fewer than 800,000 distinct CDR3 sequences, roughly 6.6% found once. With respect to this clonotype: The antigen remains undetermined.

V was clipped by 0 bases and J by 7 bases; unmatched bases: 10. Germline V lookup: CDR1 SGHNT, CDR2 YENEEA. The CDR3 has 17 amino acids. These data were also filed under a second study, of yellow fever vaccine responses in identical twins. That paper notes: Twins' vaccine T cell response reportedly seemed partly convergent, partly personalized.

The chain couples TRBV11-3 to TRBJ2-1; TRBD2 aligns across 9 bases. The clonotype originates from a woman between 18 and 30 years old in good health. The sample comprised PBMCs. In DNA form, the CDR3 reads TGTGCCAGCAGCTTAGATGAGGCGGCTAGCGGGATTAATGAGCAGTTCTTC. The encoded protein is CASSLDEAASGINEQFF.